The 31 T cell receptor beta chains reported below all come from one sample, sequenced in a study of regulatory T cells in long-lasting Graves disease. HTBI primers from iRepertoire and Arm-PCR of CDR3 regions yielded the TCR beta libraries. From the multiplex PCR reads, TCRdb called clonotypes with MiXCR, one entry per CDR3 protein. Counted here are approximately 540,000 distinct CDR3 sequences, approximately 12% occurring once; the ten biggest clones make up more than 8%. Time point of the sample: newly diagnosed GD, antithyroid drugs for less than 3 months. PBMC-derived RNA was used for the TCR library. In addition, the sample was reused for a study of T cells in Graves' hyperthyroidism and ophthalmopathy.

The material sequenced was peripheral blood mononuclear cells (PBMCs), taken at new diagnosis, from a patient treated with antithyroid drugs. These receptors came from a woman aged 25 to 39 with Graves disease.

This chain uses TRBV27 with TRBJ1-2; 10 nucleotides align to TRBD1. The CDR3 has 18 residues. Germline V gene lookup returns CDR1 MNHEY and CDR2 SMNVEV (reference sequence). The J segment lost 1 base and the V segment lost 2 bases, leaving 10 bases of the junction unmatched. This CDR3 is CASSLRGDRGAVNYGYTF. The DNA of the CDR3 is TGTGCCAGCAGTTTAAGGGGGGACAGGGGCGCCGTTAACTATGGCTACACCTTC.

There are a few counts of this clonotype. The chain combines TRBV3-1 with TRBJ1-1; no firm D call. Germline loops: CDR1 LGHDT, CDR2 YNNKEL (reference sequence). The V gene lost 4 bases and the J gene lost 6 bases, with 18 bases spanning the gap. CDR3 length: 15 amino acids. CDR3 DNA sequence: TGTGCCAGCAGCCCTGCTCCCTCAGGTAAATCTGAAGCTTTCTTT. The encoded protein is CASSPAPSGKSEAFF. The full variable domain, rest sourced from reference TRBV3-1 and TRBJ1-1, is DTAVSQTPKYLVTQMGNDKSIKCEQNLGHDTMYWYKQDSKKFLKIMFSYNNKELIINETVPNRFSPKSPDKAHLNLHINSLELGDSAVYFCASSPAPSGKSEAFFGQGTRLTVV.

This clonotype was found once. A read error may explain this, as a much larger clone is one base away. The CDR3 DNA follows: TGTGCCAGCTCACCAGCGACAGCTGACATTGAAGCTTTCTTT. Its protein is CASSPATADIEAFF. This chain joins TRBV18 and TRBJ1-1; D is possibly TRBD1 (5 bases). Germline V gene sequence: CDR1 KGHSH, CDR2 LQKENI. The CDR3 is made up of 14 amino acids. Deletions cut 2 bases from V and 7 bases from J, with 14 bases between. The whole variable domain, remainder taken from reference TRBV18 and TRBJ1-1, is NAGVMQNPRHLVRRRGQEARLRCSPMKGHSHVYWYRQLPEEGLKFMVYLQKENIIDESGMPKERFSAEFPKEGPSILRIQQVVRGDSAAYFCASSPATADIEAFFGQGTRLTVV.

This clonotype has at least ten counts. This chain connects TRBV6-2 or TRBV6-3 to TRBJ2-7; D may be TRBD2 (6 bases). The CDR3 is 15 amino acids. CDR1 and CDR2 from the germline V gene are MNHEY and SVGEGT. Trimming removed 3 bases from V and 2 bases from J, with 14 bases in between. CDR3 sequence: CASSYSSRGTYEQYF. As DNA, the CDR3 is TGTGCCAGCAGTTATTCGAGTCGGGGGACCTACGAGCAGTACTTC.

This clonotype was observed at least ten times. This chain joins TRBV5-1 and TRBJ2-1, with unresolved D. Trimming pared 0 bases from V and 5 bases from J, leaving 9 bases between. CDR1 is SGHRS and CDR2 is YFSETQ in the germline V gene. This CDR3 contains 14 residues. DNA of the CDR3: TGCGCCAGCAGCTTGGGGGCCTTCGACAATGAGCAGTTCTTC. Translating it yields CASSLGAFDNEQFF.

The sample holds many counts of this clonotype. The chain recombines TRBV28 with TRBJ1-5; TRBD1 is a possible D gene (5 bases). V gave up 6 bases and J gave up 5 bases, with 17 bases separating them. Germline V gives CDR1 MDHEN, CDR2 SYDVKM. CDR3 length: 15 residues. DNA of the CDR3: TGTGCCAGCAGCCTTGGAACAGGCCGGGATCAGCCCCAGCATTTT. Translating it yields CASSLGTGRDQPQHF.

This clonotype has ten or more counts. J is TRBJ1-4 and V is TRBV12-3 or TRBV12-4; D gene unclear. The CDR3 length is 13 residues. V lost 3 bases and J lost 7, with 9 bases in between. CDR3 amino acids: CASSLSGGEKLFF. The CDR3 region has the DNA TGTGCCAGCAGTTTGTCAGGTGGTGAAAAACTGTTTTTT.

As to this clonotype: This may be a read error: a much more frequent sequence differs by one nucleotide. This rearrangement joins TRBV11-2 to TRBJ1-6, with D uncertain. Germline V gene lookup returns CDR1 SGHAT and CDR2 FQNNGV. CDR3 size: 14 residues. As DNA, the CDR3 is TGTACCAGCAGCTTAGTTAACCCCAATTCACCCCTCCACTTT. Its translation is CTSSLVNPNSPLHF.

This clonotype was counted at least ten times. J is TRBJ1-5 and V is TRBV15; no reliable D call. The CDR3 totals 14 residues. V dropped 0 bases and J dropped 10 bases, with 13 bases sitting between them. Per the germline V gene, CDR1 is LNHNV and CDR2 is YYDKDF (reference sequence). CDR3 amino acids: CATSRDVSGSPQHF. The DNA of the CDR3 is TGTGCCACCAGCAGAGATGTGTCGGGCAGCCCCCAGCATTTT.

This chain connects TRBV19 to TRBJ2-5, with D possibly matching TRBD2 (5 bases). CDR1 and CDR2 (germline): LNHDA, SQIVND (reference sequence). CDR3 length equals 13 residues. V was clipped by 4 bases and J by 6 bases, with 12 bases between them. The CDR3 region has the DNA TGTGCCAGTAGTAGGCTAGCCGGACAGACCCAGTACTTC. Its protein product is CASSRLAGQTQYF.

The chain uses TRBV15 and TRBJ2-7, with D hard to call. The CDR3 contains 16 residues. V was shortened by 0 bases and J by 8 bases, with 20 bases between the two germline ends. Germline-derived CDR1 and CDR2 are LNHNV and YYDKDF (reference sequence). As DNA, the CDR3 is TGTGCCACCAGCAGAGATCTAAACGGACCGAATGGGCAGCAGTACTTC. Amino acids: CATSRDLNGPNGQQYF.

Ten or more counts support this clonotype. The chain links TRBV28 to TRBJ1-1; D uncertain. Germline V gene sequence: CDR1 MDHEN, CDR2 SYDVKM. The CDR3 is made up of 15 amino acids. Trimming stripped 3 bases from V and 0 bases from J, with 11 bases between. For the CDR3, the DNA is TGTGCCAGCAGTTTCCTATTAAGGGTGAACACTGAAGCTTTCTTT. It codes for CASSFLLRVNTEAFF.

This clonotype was seen repeatedly, ten times or more. The V and J genes are TRBV20-1 and TRBJ2-7; 13 bases align to TRBD2. V dropped 5 bases and J dropped 4; count of bases not matched to a gene: 5. The CDR3 is 14 amino acids. The germline CDR1 and CDR2 sequences are DFQATT and SNEGSKA (reference sequence). DNA of the CDR3: TGCAGTGCTCAAAGGACTAGCGGGGGATACGAGCAGTACTTC. Its protein product is CSAQRTSGGYEQYF.

The sample holds many counts of this clonotype. This rearrangement joins TRBV28 to TRBJ1-1, with D possibly being TRBD1 (6 bases). The CDR3 has 13 residues. The V end was cut by 9 bases, the J end by 11 bases, with 22 bases between. Germline CDR1 MDHEN, CDR2 SYDVKM. This CDR3 reads CASSEGGDLCAFF. CDR3 in DNA: TGTGCCAGTTCGGAGGGGGGCGATTTGTGCGCTTTCTTT.

Many counts were recorded for this clonotype. J is TRBJ2-1 and V is TRBV6-9, with 9 positions matching TRBD2. Germline V gene data show CDR1 as MNHGY and CDR2 as SVAAGI. J gave up 10 bases and V 4 bases, and 5 bases lay outside the gene matches. The CDR3 totals 13 residues. CDR3 in amino acids: CASSSTSGWEQFF. The CDR3 nucleotides read TGTGCCAGCAGTTCGACTAGCGGTTGGGAGCAGTTCTTC.

This clonotype showed up many times. The chain links TRBV19 to TRBJ1-5, with D uncertain. V lost 2 bases and J lost 5, with 10 bases in between. This CDR3 comprises 14 residues. The V gene's germline CDR1 is LNHDA and CDR2 SQIVND (reference sequence). The CDR3 DNA is TGTGCCAGTAGTATAATGCCCTCTGATCAGCCCCAGCATTTT. It encodes CASSIMPSDQPQHF. Variable domain in full (rest from reference TRBV19 and TRBJ1-5): DGGITQSPKYLFRKEGQNVTLSCEQNLNHDAMYWYRQDPGQGLRLIYYSQIVNDFQKGDIAEGYSVSREKKESFPLTVTSAQKNPTAFYLCASSIMPSDQPQHFGDGTRLSIL.

As for this clonotype: One end of the junction is discordant with germline, which a read error may explain. The chain employs TRBV20-1 and TRBJ2-1; no reliable D call. The CDR3 spans 11 residues. Per germline, CDR1 DFQATT and CDR2 SNEGSKA (reference sequence). The CDR3 here is CSARRYNEHFF. DNA of the CDR3: TGCAGTGCTCGGAGATACAATGAGCACTTCTTC.

This clonotype has at least ten counts. V usage is TRBV6-1 and J usage is TRBJ2-7, with 10 bases aligning to TRBD1. This CDR3 has 13 residues. The V segment lost 6 bases and the J segment 4 bases; nucleotides outside the gene matches: 3. The germline V gene has CDR1 MNHNS and CDR2 SASEGT. The CDR3 nucleotides are TGTGCCAGCAGGACAGGGGGCATTTACGAGCAGTACTTC. It translates to CASRTGGIYEQYF.

This clonotype was recorded many times. This chain links TRBV27 with TRBJ2-7; D call uncertain. V was trimmed by 5 bases and J by 2 bases, leaving 19 bases between them. This CDR3 comprises 16 residues. CDR1 is MNHEY, CDR2 SMNVEV, per germline (reference sequence). The chain's CDR3 is CASSITIGGRPYEQYF. The CDR3 region has the DNA TGTGCCAGCAGTATCACCATCGGTGGCAGACCCTACGAGCAGTACTTC.

In this sample, this clonotype turned up many times. The V call is TRBV20-1, the J call TRBJ2-3; D is unclear. CDR3 length: 14 amino acids. V was shortened by 3 bases and J by 0 bases, with 10 bases between the two germline ends. Per germline, CDR1 DFQATT and CDR2 SNEGSKA (reference sequence). The DNA of the CDR3 is TGCAGTGCTAGCAGGCCATCTAGCACAGATACGCAGTATTTT. It translates to CSASRPSSTDTQYF.

This clonotype appeared once. The chain joins TRBV7-3 to TRBJ2-5; 10 nucleotides match TRBD2. V shed 7 bases and J 6 bases; nucleotides not matched to a gene: 8. Germline V CDR1 and CDR2: SGHTA, FQGTGA. The CDR3 is 14 residues long. CDR3 nucleotides: TGTGCCAGCATGCTCGCTAGCGGGAGACAGACCCAGTACTTC. Amino acid sequence: CASMLASGRQTQYF.

V gene TRBV3-1 combines with J gene TRBJ1-3; D gene uncertain. Germline CDR1 LGHDT, CDR2 YNNKEL (reference sequence). This CDR3 has 12 residues. V gave up 5 bases and J gave up 8 bases, with 10 bases separating them. The DNA for the CDR3 is TGTGCCAGCAGCGCCCTCGAGCACACCATATATTTT. As protein: CASSALEHTIYF.

There are many counts of this clonotype. The V gene is TRBV28, the J gene TRBJ2-2; 7 positions match TRBD1. Per the germline V gene, CDR1 is MDHEN and CDR2 is SYDVKM. V lost 9 bases, J lost 4 bases, and 2 bases stayed unmatched. CDR3 length: 12 amino acids. As DNA, the CDR3 is TGTGCCAGTGGACAGGCCACCGGGGAGCTGTTTTTT. As protein: CASGQATGELFF.

This clonotype came up many times. The V call is TRBV7-9, the J call TRBJ2-1, with 13 bases matching TRBD2. After removal of 5 bases from V and 12 bases from J, the junction contained 7 bases not matched to a gene. Germline-derived CDR1 and CDR2 are SEHNR and FQNEAQ (reference sequence). This CDR3 has 14 residues. DNA for the CDR3: TGTGCCAGCAGCGGGCGACTAGCGGGAGGCTGGCAGTTCTTC. The encoded protein is CASSGRLAGGWQFF.

This clonotype was observed a single time. The chain recombines TRBV19 with TRBJ1-3, with D uncertain. The CDR3 is made up of 13 amino acids. Germline V lookup: CDR1 LNHDA, CDR2 SQIVND (reference sequence). V was trimmed by 1 base and J by 9 bases, leaving 10 bases between them. CDR3 DNA sequence: TGTGCCAGTAGTATAGGTCCCGTATCCACCATATATTTT. Protein product: CASSIGPVSTIYF.

Only a few counts were recorded for this clonotype. This may stem from a read error, because a much larger clone lies one nucleotide away. The CDR3 DNA is TGTGCCAGCAGCCACAGGGTTGGGGTACCTGAAGCTTCCTTT. Its protein product is CASSHRVGVPEASF. The V gene is TRBV2, the J gene TRBJ1-1; tentatively, D is TRBD1 (6 bases). This CDR3 has 14 amino acids. Germline loops: CDR1 SNHLY, CDR2 FYNNEI.

This clonotype was observed at least ten times. The J gene is TRBJ1-1, the V gene TRBV27; the D is unclear. The V gene lost 5 bases and the J gene lost 0 bases, with 10 bases spanning the gap. In germline, CDR1 is MNHEY, CDR2 SMNVEV (reference sequence). CDR3 length: 14 amino acids. This chain's CDR3 is CASSPLGMNTEAFF. The CDR3, as DNA: TGTGCCAGCAGTCCTCTCGGGATGAACACTGAAGCTTTCTTT.

There are many counts of this clonotype. The chain combines TRBV29-1 with TRBJ1-2; 8 bases agree with TRBD1. This CDR3 comprises 13 residues. The trim removed 5 bases at V and 4 bases at J, leaving 6 bases unmatched. CDR1 and CDR2 (germline): SQVTM, ANQGSEA. CDR3 DNA: TGCAGCGTTCTGACAGGGGAGAGCTATGGCTACACCTTC. The encoded protein is CSVLTGESYGYTF.

This clonotype was detected ten times or more. V usage is TRBV7-2 and J usage is TRBJ2-7; TRBD2 matches at 12 bases. Germline trimming cut 1 base from V and 3 bases from J; bases unmatched to any gene: 7. Germline CDR1 reads SGHTA; CDR2 reads FQGNSA. The CDR3 contains 17 residues. CDR3 region: CASSLGGTSGLGYEQYF. The CDR3, as DNA: TGTGCCAGCAGCTTAGGAGGGACTAGCGGGTTGGGCTACGAGCAGTACTTC.

This clonotype was picked up many times. V usage is TRBV5-8 and J usage is TRBJ1-4; 8 bases are a match to TRBD1. This CDR3 has 17 amino acids. Germline V gene data show CDR1 as SGHTS and CDR2 as YDEGEE. Germline trimming cut 3 bases from V and 2 bases from J; bases unmatched to any gene: 9. The CDR3 sequence: CASSWMTGALTNEKLFF. The CDR3 bases are TGTGCCAGCAGCTGGATGACAGGGGCGTTGACTAATGAAAAACTGTTTTTT. Using reference TRBV5-8 and TRBJ1-4 for the parts outside the CDR3, the full variable domain is EAGVTQSPTHLIKTRGQQATLRCSPISGHTSVYWYQQALGLGLQFLLWYDEGEERNRGNFPPRFSGRQFPNYSSELNVNALELEDSALYLCASSWMTGALTNEKLFFGSGTQLSVL.

This clonotype was detected only a few times. This chain joins TRBV7-2 and TRBJ1-4; D ambiguous. V lost 3 bases, J lost 8 bases, and 10 bases lay in between. The CDR3 is 13 residues long. Germline values: CDR1 SGHTA, CDR2 FQGNSA. The CDR3, as DNA: TGTGCCAGCAGCTTCGGGGTCCTGGAAAAACTGTTTTTT. Translation gives CASSFGVLEKLFF.